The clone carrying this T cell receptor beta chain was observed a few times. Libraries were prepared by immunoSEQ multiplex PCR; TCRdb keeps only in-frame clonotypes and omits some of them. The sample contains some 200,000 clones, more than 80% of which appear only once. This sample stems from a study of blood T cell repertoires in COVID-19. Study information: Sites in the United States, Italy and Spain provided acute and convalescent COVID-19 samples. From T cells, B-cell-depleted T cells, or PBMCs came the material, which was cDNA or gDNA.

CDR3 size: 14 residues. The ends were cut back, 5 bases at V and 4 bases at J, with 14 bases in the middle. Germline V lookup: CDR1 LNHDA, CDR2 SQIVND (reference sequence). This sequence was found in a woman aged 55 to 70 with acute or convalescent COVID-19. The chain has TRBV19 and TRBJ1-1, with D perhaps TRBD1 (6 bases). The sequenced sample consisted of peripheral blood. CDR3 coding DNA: TGTGCCAGTAGTTATGACCGACAGGTCACTGAAGCTTTCTTT. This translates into CASSYDRQVTEAFF.